The clone carrying this TCR beta chain was recorded at least ten times. Its antigen is currently unknown. Germline is not matched at one junction end, which may reflect a read error. TCRdb independently ran MiXCR on the 5' RACE reads; one entry per CDR3 protein. The sample lists 650,000 to 800,000 distinct CDR3 sequences, more than 6.5% occurring once. The data stem from a study of identical twins. General observations from the study: Conclusions rested on cross-sectional statistics rather than following the same donors. Zero-insertion results could be subject to partial confounding by invariant MAIT and iNKT cells.

Germline V lookup: CDR1 LNHNV, CDR2 YYDKDF (reference sequence). The length of the CDR3 is 12 residues. This sample also belongs to another study, concerning yellow fever vaccine responses in identical twins.

J is TRBJ2-2 and V is TRBV15; D not resolved. Sequenced material: PBMCs. This clonotype was sampled from a woman aged 18-29 years in good health. As DNA, the CDR3 is TGTGCCACAGCTCGCCAGACGGGTCTCCCATCTTTT. Its protein is CATARQTGLPSF.